The 16 T cell receptor beta chains below were found in one sample sequenced in a study of somatic mutations in cytotoxic T cells in rheumatoid arthritis. Libraries were prepared by immunoSEQ multiplex PCR; TCRdb keeps only in-frame clonotypes and omits some of them. The table lists 15,000 to 20,000 clones, roughly 80% of them singletons, with 10% in the top ten. Sequencing input: CD8+ T cells sorted from blood. The receptors shown here come from a woman between 45 and 60 years old in good health.

This clone was detected a few times. This chain links TRBV6-1 with TRBJ2-7, with TRBD2 identical over 9 bases. The CDR3 is made up of 15 amino acids. The V and J ends lost 1 base and 4 bases, in that order; junction bases with no gene match: 5. Per germline, CDR1 MNHNS and CDR2 SASEGT. CDR3 protein: CASSEGTSAFYEQYF. The CDR3 region has the DNA TGTGCCAGCAGTGAAGGGACTAGCGCCTTTTACGAGCAGTACTTC.

The CDR3 bases are TGTGCCAGCAGTGAAGGTAGGACAGGAGGAAGCAATCAGCCCCAGCATTTT. The encoded protein is CASSEGRTGGSNQPQHF. This rearrangement joins TRBV2 to TRBJ1-5, with 7 bases identical to TRBD1. From germline, CDR1 is SNHLY and CDR2 FYNNEI. Trimming removed 1 base from V and 1 base from J; junction bases left unmatched: 7. The CDR3 runs 17 residues.

The J gene is TRBJ2-2, the V gene TRBV7-9; D gene ambiguous. Germline loops: CDR1 SEHNR, CDR2 FQNEAQ (reference sequence). V was clipped by 4 bases and J by 3 bases, with 15 bases between them. The length of the CDR3 is 16 residues. DNA of the CDR3: TGTGCCAGCAGCTCCCAGACTGTCGGCTACACCGGGGAGCTGTTTTTT. This encodes CASSSQTVGYTGELFF. Supplemented by reference TRBV7-9 and TRBJ2-2, the full variable domain reads DTGVSQNPRHKITKRGQNVTFRCDPISEHNRLYWYRQTLGQGPEFLTYFQNEAQLEKSRLLSDRFSAERPKGSFSTLEIQRTEQGDSAMYLCASSSQTVGYTGELFFGEGSRLTVL.

This clone was picked up a small number of times. This sequence joins TRBV2 and TRBJ1-1; TRBD1 matches at 10 bases. Per the germline V gene, CDR1 is SNHLY and CDR2 is FYNNEI. Trimming removed 3 bases from V and 9 bases from J; junction bases left unmatched: 7. This CDR3 has 14 residues. The CDR3 loop is CASSEDRGFEKAFF. DNA of the CDR3: TGTGCCAGCAGTGAGGACAGGGGGTTTGAAAAAGCTTTCTTT.

The rearrangement joins TRBV27 to TRBJ1-2, with D maybe TRBD1 (6 bases). Trimming took 3 bases from V and 7 from J, leaving 18 bases between them. The germline V gene has CDR1 MNHEY and CDR2 SMNVEV (reference sequence). The CDR3 runs to 15 residues. The CDR3 spells CASSFSHKQGSGYTF. CDR3 DNA: TGTGCCAGCAGTTTCTCTCACAAACAGGGATCTGGCTACACCTTC.

The chain joins TRBV5-6 to TRBJ2-7, with TRBD2 matching over 8 bases. This CDR3 comprises 16 residues. Germline V gives CDR1 SGHDT, CDR2 YYEEEE. With V trimmed by 4 bases and J by 5 bases, 14 bases remained unmatched. The CDR3 sequence: CASSLLAGRGSDEQYF. CDR3 DNA: TGTGCCAGCAGCCTATTAGCGGGGAGGGGTTCGGACGAGCAGTACTTC.

The V call is TRBV19, the J call TRBJ2-2, with 8 bases lining up with TRBD1. This CDR3 region has 15 residues. Germline V lookup: CDR1 LNHDA, CDR2 SQIVND (reference sequence). Trimming took 7 bases from V and 6 from J; bases not matched to a gene: 10. The DNA for the CDR3 is TGTGCCAGTATCCGACAGGGGCCCCCCTCCGGGGAGCTGTTTTTT. This encodes CASIRQGPPSGELFF.

The J gene is TRBJ2-1, the V gene TRBV15; TRBD1 matches 7 bases. The germline V gene has CDR1 LNHNV and CDR2 YYDKDF (reference sequence). The CDR3 loop spans 16 amino acids. Trimming took 3 bases from V and 4 from J; bases not matched to a gene: 9. Here the CDR3 reads CATSRTRQGPYNEQFF. CDR3 sequence (DNA): TGTGCCACCAGCAGGACTCGACAGGGACCTTACAATGAGCAGTTCTTC.

This clone rates as large. CDR3 sequence (DNA): TGTGCCAGCAGCCAAGATTTCGGGGACCCTAGCTCCTACGAGCAGTACTTC. Translation: CASSQDFGDPSSYEQYF. This chain uses TRBV4-2 with TRBJ2-7; D tentatively reads TRBD1 or TRBD2 (5 bases each). CDR1 and CDR2 from the germline V gene are LGHNA and YNFKEQ. Trimming removed 0 bases at V and 0 bases at J, with 15 bases between. This CDR3 comprises 17 residues.

The rearrangement uses TRBV7-9 and TRBJ2-3; 7 nucleotides match TRBD1. The CDR3 is 16 residues long. The V and J ends lost 5 bases and 0 bases, in that order; junction bases with no gene match: 8. The germline CDR1 and CDR2 sequences are SEHNR and FQNEAQ (reference sequence). CDR3 region: CASSLGQVSSTDTQYF. Here the CDR3 DNA reads TGTGCCAGCAGCCTCGGACAGGTCTCTAGCACAGATACGCAGTATTTT.

In its sample, this clone was seen a few times. The genes are TRBV30 and TRBJ1-1; D remains ambiguous. Trimming left V 4 bases short and J 0 bases short, with 3 bases between. Germline V gene sequence: CDR1 GTSNPN, CDR2 SVGIG (reference sequence). This CDR3 contains 11 residues. The CDR3 region has the DNA TGTGCCTGGAAAATGAACACTGAAGCTTTCTTT. This translates into CAWKMNTEAFF.

V usage is TRBV7-8 and J usage is TRBJ1-1, with 8 bases aligning to TRBD1. V was clipped by 3 bases and J by 10 bases; unmatched bases: 4. Looked up from germline, CDR1 is SGHVS and CDR2 is FQNEAQ. This CDR3 spans 12 amino acids. The CDR3 DNA reads TGTGCCAGCAGCTTCGCGACAGGGGTAGCTTTCTTT. Its translation: CASSFATGVAFF.

This chain joins TRBV9 and TRBJ1-1; a weak D match, TRBD1 (6 bases). V lost 0 bases and J lost 5, with 14 bases in between. Germline-derived CDR1 and CDR2 are SGDLS and YYNGEE. This CDR3 is built from 15 residues. This CDR3 reads CASSVVHREETEAFF. Written as DNA, the CDR3 is TGTGCCAGCAGCGTAGTTCACAGGGAGGAAACTGAAGCTTTCTTT.

In DNA form, the CDR3 reads TGTGCCAGCAGCTCCGGGACGGAACTCAATAAGTTCTTC. As protein: CASSSGTELNKFF. This chain uses TRBV7-9 with TRBJ2-1; D might be TRBD1 or TRBD2, each matching 5 bases. Per germline, CDR1 SEHNR and CDR2 FQNEAQ (reference sequence). V lost 4 bases and J lost 14, with 18 bases in between. This CDR3 spans 13 amino acids.

In its sample, this clone was seen a few times. The chain has TRBV29-1 and TRBJ2-7; 10 positions agree with TRBD1. V trimming: 6 bases; J trimming: 0 bases; junction bases outside the gene matches: 5. The CDR3 has 14 amino acids. Germline lookup yields CDR1 SQVTM and CDR2 ANQGSEA. CDR3 DNA sequence: TGCAGCGTCGTGGACAGGGGGAGCTCCTACGAGCAGTACTTC. Translation gives CSVVDRGSSYEQYF.

V usage is TRBV7-8 and J usage is TRBJ2-1; 7 bases align to TRBD2. The CDR3 is 17 amino acids. V dropped 3 bases and J dropped 0; count of bases not matched to a gene: 8. Germline lookup yields CDR1 SGHVS and CDR2 FQNEAQ. CDR3 loop: CASSLLLAGPSYNEQFF. In DNA form, the CDR3 reads TGTGCCAGCAGCTTGCTTTTAGCGGGCCCCTCCTACAATGAGCAGTTCTTC.